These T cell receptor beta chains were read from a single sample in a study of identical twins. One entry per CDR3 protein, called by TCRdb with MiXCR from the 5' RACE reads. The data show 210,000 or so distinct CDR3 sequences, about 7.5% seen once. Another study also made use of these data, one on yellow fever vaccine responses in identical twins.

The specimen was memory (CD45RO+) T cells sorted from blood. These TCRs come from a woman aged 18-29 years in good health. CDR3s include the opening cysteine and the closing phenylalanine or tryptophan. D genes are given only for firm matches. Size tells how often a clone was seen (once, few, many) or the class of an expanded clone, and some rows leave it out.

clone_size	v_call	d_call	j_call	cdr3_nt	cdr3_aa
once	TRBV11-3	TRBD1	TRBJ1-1	TGTGCCAGCAGCTTCACCTCGACAGGGGACACTGAAGCTTTCTTT	CASSFTSTGDTEAFF
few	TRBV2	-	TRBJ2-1	TGTGCCAGCAGTGATTTGGTCCCAGGCCACAATGAGCAGTTCTTC	CASSDLVPGHNEQFF
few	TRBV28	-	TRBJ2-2	TGTGCCAGCAGTTTATACGGGATACCTTTGGACACCGGGGAGCTGTTTTTT	CASSLYGIPLDTGELFF
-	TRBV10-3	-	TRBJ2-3	TGTGCCATCAGCGAAGCCGGGACCACAGATACGCAGTATTTT	CAISEAGTTDTQYF
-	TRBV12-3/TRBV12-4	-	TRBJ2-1	TGTGCCAGCAGTTATGACAGAACCTACAATGAGCAGTTCTTC	CASSYDRTYNEQFF
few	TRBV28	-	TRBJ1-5	TGTGCCAGCAGTCCCCCGGTCCTGAATAGCAATCAGCCCCAGCATTTT	CASSPPVLNSNQPQHF
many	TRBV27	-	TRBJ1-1	TGTGCCAGCAGTACACTGACGGGGGGAGCTTTCTTT	CASSTLTGGAFF
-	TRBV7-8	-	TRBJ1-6	TGTGCCAGCAGCTTACAATCATATTATAATTCACCCCTCCACTTT	CASSLQSYYNSPLHF
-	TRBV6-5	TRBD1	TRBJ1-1	TGTGCCAGCAGTTCCCGACAGGGTTGGGCTGAAGCTTTCTTT	CASSSRQGWAEAFF
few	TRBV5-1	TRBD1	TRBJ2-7	TGCGCCAGCAGCCAGACAGGGGGTAGTGCCTACGAGCAGTACTTC	CASSQTGGSAYEQYF
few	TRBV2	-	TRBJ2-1	TGTGCCAGCATCGGCTACTCCTACAATGAGCAGTTCTTC	CASIGYSYNEQFF
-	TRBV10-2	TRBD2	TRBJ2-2	TGCGCCAGCAGTGAGACCGGGGGGAGGGCCACCGGGGAGCTGTTTTTT	CASSETGGRATGELFF
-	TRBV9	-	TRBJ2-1	TGTGCCAGCAGCGTAGGGAGGGGGGGGCGGAATAATGAGCAGTTCTTC	CASSVGRGGRNNEQFF
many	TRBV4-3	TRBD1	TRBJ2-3	TGCGCCAGCAGCCAAGAAGACAGGGCCTCATGGGATACGCAGTATTTT	CASSQEDRASWDTQYF
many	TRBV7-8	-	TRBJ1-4	TGTGCCAGCAGCCCATTGGGCACAGGCGGGGAAAAACTGTTTTTT	CASSPLGTGGEKLFF
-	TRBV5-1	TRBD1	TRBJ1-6	TGCGCCAGCAGTTTACCGACAGGGGATAATTCACCCCTCCACTTT	CASSLPTGDNSPLHF
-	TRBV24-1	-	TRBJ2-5	TGTGCCACCAGTGATTTGCAGAAGACCCAGTACTTC	CATSDLQKTQYF
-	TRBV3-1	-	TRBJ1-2	TGTGCCAGCAGCCAAGCCGGGGGCTTTGGCTACACCTTC	CASSQAGGFGYTF
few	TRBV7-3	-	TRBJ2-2	TGTGCCAGCAGCTTAAAGCCTCTCGGGACGAACACCGGGGAGCTGTTTTTT	CASSLKPLGTNTGELFF
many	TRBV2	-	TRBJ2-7	TGTGCCAGCGTCCCCCGGGACGGTCCCTACGAGCAGTACTTC	CASVPRDGPYEQYF
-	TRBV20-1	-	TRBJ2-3	TGCCGCGCCTCTTCTGCGCAAGATACGCAGTATTTT	CRASSAQDTQYF
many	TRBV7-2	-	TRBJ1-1	TGTGCCAGCAGTCCGAGGGGGGGCAGGAACACTGAAGCTTTCTTT	CASSPRGGRNTEAFF
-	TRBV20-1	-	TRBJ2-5	TGCAGTGCCCTGCCGGAGGGGAGGGAGACCCAGTACTTC	CSALPEGRETQYF
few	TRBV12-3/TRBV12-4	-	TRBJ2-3	TGTGCCACCTCTAGTCGGGGCACAGATACGCAGTATTTT	CATSSRGTDTQYF
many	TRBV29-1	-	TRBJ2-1	TGCAGCGTGGGTTTGGGCAGGCCGGACAATGAGCAGTTCTTC	CSVGLGRPDNEQFF
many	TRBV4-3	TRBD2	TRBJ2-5	TGCGCCAGCAGCCAAGATCGGGGAGGGACGGCAGAGACCCAGTACTTC	CASSQDRGGTAETQYF
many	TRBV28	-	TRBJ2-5	TGTGCCAGCAGTTGGGGGGCGGGGGAGACCCAGTACTTC	CASSWGAGETQYF
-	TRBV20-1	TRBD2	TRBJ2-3	TGCAGTGCTAGAGACGGTCCTAGCGGGAGGGCAGATACGCAGTATTTT	CSARDGPSGRADTQYF
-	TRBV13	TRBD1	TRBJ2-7	TGTGCCAGCACCCCGGACAGGGAGTGGCGCGAGCAGTACTTC	CASTPDREWREQYF
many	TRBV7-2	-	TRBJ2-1	TGTGCCAGCAGCCCCCCCGACGGGGGTGCTTACAATGAGCAGTTCTTC	CASSPPDGGAYNEQFF
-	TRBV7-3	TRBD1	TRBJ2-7	TGTGCCAGCAGTAGGGGGCAAGATTACGAGCAGTACTTC	CASSRGQDYEQYF
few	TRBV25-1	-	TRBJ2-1	TGTGCCAGCAGTGACGGTAGGGATGAGCAGTTCTTC	CASSDGRDEQFF
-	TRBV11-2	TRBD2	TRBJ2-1	TGTGCCAGCAGCCCCTTGGCTAGCGGGAGCATGCATGAGCAGTTCTTC	CASSPLASGSMHEQFF
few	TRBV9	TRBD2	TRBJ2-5	TGTGCCAGCAGCGTAGGTGTCGCTAGCGGCCAAGAGACCCAGTACTTC	CASSVGVASGQETQYF
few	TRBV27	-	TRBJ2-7	TGTGCCAGCACAGACGGCTCCTACGAGCAGTACTTC	CASTDGSYEQYF
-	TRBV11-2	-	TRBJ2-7	TGTGCCAGCAGCTTAGTCCGGGGGGCCTCCTACGAGCAGTACTTC	CASSLVRGASYEQYF
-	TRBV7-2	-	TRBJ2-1	TGTGCCAGCAGCTTAGACGGGGGAGGTGACAATGAGCAGTTCTTC	CASSLDGGGDNEQFF
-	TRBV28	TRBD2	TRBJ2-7	TGTGCCAGCAGTTCTCCGACTAGCGGGAGCTCCTACGAGCAGTACTTC	CASSSPTSGSSYEQYF
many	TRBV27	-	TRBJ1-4	TGTGCCAGCAGTATCCAACCTAGGAGTGAAAAACTGTTTTTT	CASSIQPRSEKLFF
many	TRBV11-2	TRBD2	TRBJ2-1	TGTGCCAGCAGCTTCGGCGGGGGGGAATACAATGAGCAGTTCTTC	CASSFGGGEYNEQFF
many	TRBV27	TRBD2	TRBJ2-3	TGTGCCAGCTACCGACTAGCGGGGGGTAGTACAGATACGCAGTATTTT	CASYRLAGGSTDTQYF